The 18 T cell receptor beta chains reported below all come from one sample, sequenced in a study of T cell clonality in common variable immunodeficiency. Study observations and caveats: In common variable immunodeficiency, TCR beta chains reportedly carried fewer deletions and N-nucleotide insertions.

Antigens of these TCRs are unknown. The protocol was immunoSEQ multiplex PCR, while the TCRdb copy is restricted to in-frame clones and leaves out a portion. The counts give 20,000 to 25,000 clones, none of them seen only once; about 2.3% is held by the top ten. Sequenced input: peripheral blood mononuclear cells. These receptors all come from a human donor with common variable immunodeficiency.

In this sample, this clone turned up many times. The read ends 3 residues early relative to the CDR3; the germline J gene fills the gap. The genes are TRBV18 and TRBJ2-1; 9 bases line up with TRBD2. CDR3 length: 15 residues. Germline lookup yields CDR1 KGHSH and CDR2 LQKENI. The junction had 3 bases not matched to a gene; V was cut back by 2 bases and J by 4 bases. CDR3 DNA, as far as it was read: TGTGCCAGCTCACCAAGGCTAGCGGGGTACAATGAG. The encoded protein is CASSPRLAGYNE. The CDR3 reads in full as CASSPRLAGYNEQFF.

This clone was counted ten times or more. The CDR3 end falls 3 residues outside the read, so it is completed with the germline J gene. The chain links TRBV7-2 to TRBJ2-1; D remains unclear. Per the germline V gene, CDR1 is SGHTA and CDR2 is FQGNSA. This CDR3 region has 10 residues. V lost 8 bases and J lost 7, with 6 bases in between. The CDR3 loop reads CASGLNEQFF. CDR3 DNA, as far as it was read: TGTGCCAGCGGGCTTAATGAG. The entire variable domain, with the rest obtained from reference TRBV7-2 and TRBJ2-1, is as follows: GAGVSQSPSNKVTEKGKDVELRCDPISGHTALYWYRQSLGQGLEFLIYFQGNSAPDKSGLPSDRFSAERTGGSVSTLTIQRTQQEDSAVYLCASGLNEQFFGPGTRLTVL.

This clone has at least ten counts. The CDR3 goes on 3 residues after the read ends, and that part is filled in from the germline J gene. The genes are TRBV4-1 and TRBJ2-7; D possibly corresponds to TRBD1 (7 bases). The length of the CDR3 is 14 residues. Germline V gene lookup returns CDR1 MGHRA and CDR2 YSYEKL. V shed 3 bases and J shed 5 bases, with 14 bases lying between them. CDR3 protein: CASSHNRGGHEQYF. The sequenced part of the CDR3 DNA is TGCGCCAGCAGCCATAACAGGGGAGGCCACGAG.

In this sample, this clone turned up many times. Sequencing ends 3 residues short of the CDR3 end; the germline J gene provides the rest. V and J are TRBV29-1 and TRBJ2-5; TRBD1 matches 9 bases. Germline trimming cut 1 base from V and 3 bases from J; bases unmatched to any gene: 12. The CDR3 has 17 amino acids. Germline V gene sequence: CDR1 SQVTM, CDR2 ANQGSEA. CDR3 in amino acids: CSVEAEPQGAVKETQYF. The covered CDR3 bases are TGCAGCGTTGAAGCCGAACCACAGGGGGCGGTTAAAGAGACC.

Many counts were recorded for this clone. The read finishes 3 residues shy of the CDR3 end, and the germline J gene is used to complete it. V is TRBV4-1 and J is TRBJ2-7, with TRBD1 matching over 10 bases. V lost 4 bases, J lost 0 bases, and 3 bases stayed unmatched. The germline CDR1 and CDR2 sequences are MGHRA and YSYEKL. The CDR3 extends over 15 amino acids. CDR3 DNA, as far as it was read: TGCGCCAGCAGCCCCCGGACAGGGGGCTCCTACGAG. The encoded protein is CASSPRTGGSYE. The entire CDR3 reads CASSPRTGGSYEQYF.

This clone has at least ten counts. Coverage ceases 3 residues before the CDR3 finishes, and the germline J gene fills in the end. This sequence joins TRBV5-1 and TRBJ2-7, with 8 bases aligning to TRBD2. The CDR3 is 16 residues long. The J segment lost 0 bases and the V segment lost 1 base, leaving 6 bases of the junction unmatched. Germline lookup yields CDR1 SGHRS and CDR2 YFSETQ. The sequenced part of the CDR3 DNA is TGCGCCAGCAGCTTGTCGAGCGGGGGTAGCTCCTACGAG. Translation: CASSLSSGGSSYE. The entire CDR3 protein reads CASSLSSGGSSYEQYF.

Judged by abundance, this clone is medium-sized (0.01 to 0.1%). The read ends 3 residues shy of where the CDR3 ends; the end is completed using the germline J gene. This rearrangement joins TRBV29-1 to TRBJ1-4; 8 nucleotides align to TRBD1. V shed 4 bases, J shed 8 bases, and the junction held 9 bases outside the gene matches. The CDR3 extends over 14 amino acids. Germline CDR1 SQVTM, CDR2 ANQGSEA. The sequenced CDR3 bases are TGCAGCGTTGCTGTGGCAGGGGGCCGGGAAAAA. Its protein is CSVAVAGGREK. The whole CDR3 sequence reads CSVAVAGGREKLFF. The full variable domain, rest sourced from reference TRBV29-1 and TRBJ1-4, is SAVISQKPSRDICQRGTSLTIQCQVDSQVTMMFWYRQQPGQSLTLIATANQGSEATYESGFVIDKFPISRPNLTFSTLTVSNMSPEDSSIYLCSVAVAGGREKLFFGSGTQLSVL.

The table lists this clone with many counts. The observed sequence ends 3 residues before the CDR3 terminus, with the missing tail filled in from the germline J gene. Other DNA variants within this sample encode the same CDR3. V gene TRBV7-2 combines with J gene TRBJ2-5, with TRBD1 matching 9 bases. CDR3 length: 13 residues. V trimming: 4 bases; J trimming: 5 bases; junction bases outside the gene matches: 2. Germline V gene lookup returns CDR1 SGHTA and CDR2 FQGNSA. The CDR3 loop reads CASSYDRGETQYF. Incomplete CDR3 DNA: TGTGCCAGCAGCTACGACAGGGGGGAGACC.

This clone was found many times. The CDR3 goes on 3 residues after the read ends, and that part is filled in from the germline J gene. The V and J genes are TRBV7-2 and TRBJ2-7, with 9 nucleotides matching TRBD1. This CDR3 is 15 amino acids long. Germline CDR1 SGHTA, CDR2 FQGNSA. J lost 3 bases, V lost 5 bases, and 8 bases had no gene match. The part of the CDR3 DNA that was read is TGTGCCAGCAGCCCAACACCGGGACAGGGCTACGAG. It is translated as CASSPTPGQGYE. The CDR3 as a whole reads CASSPTPGQGYEQYF.

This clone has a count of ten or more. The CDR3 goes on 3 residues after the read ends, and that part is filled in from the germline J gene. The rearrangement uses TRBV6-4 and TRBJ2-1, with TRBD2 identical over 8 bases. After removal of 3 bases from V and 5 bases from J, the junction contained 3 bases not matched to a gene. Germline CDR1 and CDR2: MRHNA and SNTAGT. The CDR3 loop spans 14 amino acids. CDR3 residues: CASSDWTSNNEQFF. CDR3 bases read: TGTGCCAGCAGTGATTGGACTAGCAACAATGAG.

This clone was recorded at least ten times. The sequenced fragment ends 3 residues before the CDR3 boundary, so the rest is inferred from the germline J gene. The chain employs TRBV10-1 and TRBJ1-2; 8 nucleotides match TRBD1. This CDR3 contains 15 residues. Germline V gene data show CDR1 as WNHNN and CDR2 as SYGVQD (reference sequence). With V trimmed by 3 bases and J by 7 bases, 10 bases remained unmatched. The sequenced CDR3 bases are TGCGCCAGCAGTGATTATCCGGGACAGGCCTGTGGC. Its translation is CASSDYPGQACG. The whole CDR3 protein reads CASSDYPGQACGYTF.

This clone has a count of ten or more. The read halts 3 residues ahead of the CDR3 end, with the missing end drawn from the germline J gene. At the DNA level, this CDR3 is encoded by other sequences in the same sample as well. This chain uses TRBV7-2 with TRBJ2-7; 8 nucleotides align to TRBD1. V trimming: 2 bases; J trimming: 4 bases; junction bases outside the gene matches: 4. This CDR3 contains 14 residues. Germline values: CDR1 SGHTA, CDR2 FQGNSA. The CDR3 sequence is CASSLRQGSYEQYF. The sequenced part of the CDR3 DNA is TGTGCCAGCAGCTTAAGACAGGGGAGTTACGAG.

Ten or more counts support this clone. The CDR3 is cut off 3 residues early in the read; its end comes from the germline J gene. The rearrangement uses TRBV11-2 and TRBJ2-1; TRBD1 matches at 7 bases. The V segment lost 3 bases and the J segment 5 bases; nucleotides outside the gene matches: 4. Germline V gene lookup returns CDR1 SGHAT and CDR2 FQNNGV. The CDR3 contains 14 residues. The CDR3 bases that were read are TGTGCCAGCAGCTTTGACAGGGTTAACAATGAG. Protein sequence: CASSFDRVNNE. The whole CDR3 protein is CASSFDRVNNEQFF. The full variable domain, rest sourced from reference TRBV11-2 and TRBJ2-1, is EAGVAQSPRYKIIEKRQSVAFWCNPISGHATLYWYQQILGQGPKLLIQFQNNGVVDDSQLPKDRFSAERLKGVDSTLKIQPAKLEDSAVYLCASSFDRVNNEQFFGPGTRLTVL.

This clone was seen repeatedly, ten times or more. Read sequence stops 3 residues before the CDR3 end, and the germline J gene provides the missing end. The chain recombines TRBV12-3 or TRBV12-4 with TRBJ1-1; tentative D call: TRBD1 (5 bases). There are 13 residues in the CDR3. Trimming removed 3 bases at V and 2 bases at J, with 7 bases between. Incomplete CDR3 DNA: TGTGCCAGCAGTTTCGACAGCAACACTGAA. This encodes CASSFDSNTE. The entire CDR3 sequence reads CASSFDSNTEAFF.

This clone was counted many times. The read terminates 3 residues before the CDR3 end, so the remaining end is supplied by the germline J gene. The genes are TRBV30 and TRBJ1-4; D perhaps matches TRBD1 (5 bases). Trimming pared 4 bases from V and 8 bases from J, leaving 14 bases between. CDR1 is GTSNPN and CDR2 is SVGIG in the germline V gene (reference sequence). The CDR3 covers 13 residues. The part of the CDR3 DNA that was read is TGTGCCTGGAACCTCCAGGGAAACGAAAAA. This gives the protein CAWNLQGNEK. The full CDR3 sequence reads CAWNLQGNEKLFF.

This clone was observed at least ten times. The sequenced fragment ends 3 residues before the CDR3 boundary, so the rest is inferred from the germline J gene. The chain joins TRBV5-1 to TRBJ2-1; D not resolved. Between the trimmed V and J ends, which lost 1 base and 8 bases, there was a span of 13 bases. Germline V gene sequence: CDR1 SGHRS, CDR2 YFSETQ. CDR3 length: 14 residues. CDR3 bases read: TGCGCCAGCAGCTTGAGCACAGCTCGCGATGAG. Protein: CASSLSTARDE. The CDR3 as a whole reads CASSLSTARDEQFF. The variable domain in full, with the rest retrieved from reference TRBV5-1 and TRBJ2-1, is KAGVTQTPRYLIKTRGQQVTLSCSPISGHRSVSWYQQTPGQGLQFLFEYFSETQRNKGNFPGRFSGRQFSNSRSEMNVSTLELGDSALYLCASSLSTARDEQFFGPGTRLTVL.

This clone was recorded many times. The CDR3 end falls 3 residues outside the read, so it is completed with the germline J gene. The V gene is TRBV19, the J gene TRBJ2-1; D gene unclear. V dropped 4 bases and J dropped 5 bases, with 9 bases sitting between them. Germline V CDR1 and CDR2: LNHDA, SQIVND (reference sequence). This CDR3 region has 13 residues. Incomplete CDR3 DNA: TGTGCCAGTAGTAGCTCGCTAAACAATGAG. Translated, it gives CASSSSLNNE. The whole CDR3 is CASSSSLNNEQFF.

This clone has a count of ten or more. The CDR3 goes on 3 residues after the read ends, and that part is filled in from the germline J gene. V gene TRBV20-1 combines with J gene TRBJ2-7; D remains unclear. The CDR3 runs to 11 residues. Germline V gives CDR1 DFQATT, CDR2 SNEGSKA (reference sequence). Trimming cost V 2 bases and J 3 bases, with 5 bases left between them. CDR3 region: CSARFGYEQYF. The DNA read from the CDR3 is TGCAGTGCTAGATTCGGCTACGAG.